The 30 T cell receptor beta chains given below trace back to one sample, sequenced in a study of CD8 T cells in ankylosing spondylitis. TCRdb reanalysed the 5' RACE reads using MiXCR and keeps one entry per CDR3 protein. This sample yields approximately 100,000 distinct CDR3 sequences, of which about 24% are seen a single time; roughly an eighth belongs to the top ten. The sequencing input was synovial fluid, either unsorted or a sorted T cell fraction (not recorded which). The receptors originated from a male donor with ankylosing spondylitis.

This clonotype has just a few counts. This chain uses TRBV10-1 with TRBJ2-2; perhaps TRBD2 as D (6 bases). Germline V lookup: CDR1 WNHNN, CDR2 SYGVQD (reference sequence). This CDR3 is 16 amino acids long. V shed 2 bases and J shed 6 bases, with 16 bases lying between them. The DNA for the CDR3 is TGCGCCAGCAGTGAGCGGGCAGCGGGTCTGTCCGGGGAGCTGTTTTTT. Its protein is CASSERAAGLSGELFF.

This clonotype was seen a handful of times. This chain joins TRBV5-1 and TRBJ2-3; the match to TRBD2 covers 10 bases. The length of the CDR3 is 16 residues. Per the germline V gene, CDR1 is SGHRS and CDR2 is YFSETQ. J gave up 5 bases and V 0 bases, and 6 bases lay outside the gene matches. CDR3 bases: TGCGCCAGCAGCTTGGCCGGTCCTAGCGGGGGAGATACGCAGTATTTT. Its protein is CASSLAGPSGGDTQYF.

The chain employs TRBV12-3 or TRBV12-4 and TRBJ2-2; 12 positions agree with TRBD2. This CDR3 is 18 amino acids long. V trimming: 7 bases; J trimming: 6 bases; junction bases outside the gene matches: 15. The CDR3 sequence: CASTPWAMTSGRSGELFF. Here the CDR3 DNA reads TGTGCCAGCACCCCCTGGGCCATGACTAGCGGGAGATCCGGGGAGCTGTTTTTT.

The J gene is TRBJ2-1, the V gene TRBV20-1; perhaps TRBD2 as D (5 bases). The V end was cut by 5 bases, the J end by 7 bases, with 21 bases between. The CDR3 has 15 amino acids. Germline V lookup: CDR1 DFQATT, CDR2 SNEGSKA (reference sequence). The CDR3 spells CSAFSWEIVENEQFF. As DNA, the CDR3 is TGCAGTGCTTTTTCGTGGGAGATTGTGGAAAATGAGCAGTTCTTC.

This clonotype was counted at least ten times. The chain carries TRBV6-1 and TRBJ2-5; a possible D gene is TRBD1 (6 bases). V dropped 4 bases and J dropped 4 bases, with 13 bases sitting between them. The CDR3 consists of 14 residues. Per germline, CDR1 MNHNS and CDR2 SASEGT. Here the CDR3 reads CASSAQGWGETQYF. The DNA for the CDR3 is TGTGCCAGCAGTGCCCAGGGGTGGGGAGAGACCCAGTACTTC.

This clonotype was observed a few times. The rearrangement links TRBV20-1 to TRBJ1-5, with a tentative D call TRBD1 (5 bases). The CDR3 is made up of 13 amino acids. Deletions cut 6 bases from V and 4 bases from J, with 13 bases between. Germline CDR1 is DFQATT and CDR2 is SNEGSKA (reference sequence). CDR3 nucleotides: TGCAGTGCAATTCAGCGGGGGAATCAGCCCCAGCATTTT. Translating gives CSAIQRGNQPQHF.

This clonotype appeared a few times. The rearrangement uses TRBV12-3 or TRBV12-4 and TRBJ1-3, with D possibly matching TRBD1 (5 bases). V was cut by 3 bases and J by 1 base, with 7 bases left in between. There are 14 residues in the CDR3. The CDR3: CASSFAGSGNTIYF. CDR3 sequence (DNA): TGTGCCAGCAGTTTCGCAGGGTCTGGAAACACCATATATTTT.

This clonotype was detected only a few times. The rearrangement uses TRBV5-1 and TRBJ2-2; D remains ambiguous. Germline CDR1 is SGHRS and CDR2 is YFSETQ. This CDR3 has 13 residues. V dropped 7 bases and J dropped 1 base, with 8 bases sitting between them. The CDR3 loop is CASLLENTGELFF. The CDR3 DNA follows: TGCGCCAGCCTGCTAGAGAACACCGGGGAGCTGTTTTTT.

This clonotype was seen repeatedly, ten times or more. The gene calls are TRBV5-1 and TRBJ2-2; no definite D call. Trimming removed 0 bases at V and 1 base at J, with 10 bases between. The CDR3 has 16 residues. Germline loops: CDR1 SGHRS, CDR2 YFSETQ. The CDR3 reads CASSLGGTVNTGELFF. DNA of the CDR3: TGCGCCAGCAGCTTGGGGGGTACAGTGAACACCGGGGAGCTGTTTTTT.

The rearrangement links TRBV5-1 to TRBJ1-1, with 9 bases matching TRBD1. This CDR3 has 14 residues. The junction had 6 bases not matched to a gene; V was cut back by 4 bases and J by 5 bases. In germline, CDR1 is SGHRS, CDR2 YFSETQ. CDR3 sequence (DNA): TGCGCCAGCAGCCCCTTGACAGGGGGGACTGAAGCTTTCTTT. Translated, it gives CASSPLTGGTEAFF.

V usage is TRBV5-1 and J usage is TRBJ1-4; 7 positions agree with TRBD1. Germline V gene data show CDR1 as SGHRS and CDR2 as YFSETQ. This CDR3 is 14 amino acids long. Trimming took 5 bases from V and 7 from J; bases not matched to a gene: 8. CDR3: CASRTGRGGEKLFF. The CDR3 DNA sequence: TGCGCCAGCAGGACGGGCAGGGGGGGTGAAAAACTGTTTTTT.

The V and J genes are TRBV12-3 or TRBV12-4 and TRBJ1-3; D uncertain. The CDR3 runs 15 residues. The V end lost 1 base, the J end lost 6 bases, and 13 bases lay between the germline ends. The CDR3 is CASSLVGGGINTIYF. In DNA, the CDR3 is TGTGCCAGCAGTTTAGTGGGAGGTGGGATAAACACCATATATTTT.

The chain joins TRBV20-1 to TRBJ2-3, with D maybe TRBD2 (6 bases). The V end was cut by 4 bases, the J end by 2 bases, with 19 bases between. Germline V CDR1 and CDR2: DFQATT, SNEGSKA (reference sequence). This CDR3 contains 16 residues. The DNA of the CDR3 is TGCAGTGCTACGCGGCGTAGGAGGGGCCCCACAGATACGCAGTATTTT. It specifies CSATRRRRGPTDTQYF.

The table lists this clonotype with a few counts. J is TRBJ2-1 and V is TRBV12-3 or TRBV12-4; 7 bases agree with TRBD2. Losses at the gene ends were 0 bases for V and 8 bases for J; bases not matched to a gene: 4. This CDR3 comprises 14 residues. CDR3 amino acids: CASSLAREGYEQFF. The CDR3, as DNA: TGTGCCAGCAGTTTAGCGAGGGAGGGCTATGAGCAGTTCTTC.

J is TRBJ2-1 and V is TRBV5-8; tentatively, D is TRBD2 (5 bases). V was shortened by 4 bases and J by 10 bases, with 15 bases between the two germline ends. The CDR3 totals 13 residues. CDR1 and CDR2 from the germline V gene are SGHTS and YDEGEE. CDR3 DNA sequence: TGTGCCAGCAGCAGGACTCGTAACTTGGAGCAGTTCTTC. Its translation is CASSRTRNLEQFF.

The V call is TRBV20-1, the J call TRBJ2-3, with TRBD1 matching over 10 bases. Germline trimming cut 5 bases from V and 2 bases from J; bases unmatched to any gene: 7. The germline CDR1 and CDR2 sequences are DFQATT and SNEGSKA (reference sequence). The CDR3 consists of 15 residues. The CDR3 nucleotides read TGCAGTGCTGCAAGGACAGGGGGTTTCACAGATACGCAGTATTTT. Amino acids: CSAARTGGFTDTQYF.

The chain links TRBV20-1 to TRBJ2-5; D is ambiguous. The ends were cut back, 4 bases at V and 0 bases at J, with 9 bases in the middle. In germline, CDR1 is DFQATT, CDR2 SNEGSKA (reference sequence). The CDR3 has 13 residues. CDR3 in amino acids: CSATGEDQETQYF. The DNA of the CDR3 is TGCAGTGCTACTGGAGAGGACCAAGAGACCCAGTACTTC.

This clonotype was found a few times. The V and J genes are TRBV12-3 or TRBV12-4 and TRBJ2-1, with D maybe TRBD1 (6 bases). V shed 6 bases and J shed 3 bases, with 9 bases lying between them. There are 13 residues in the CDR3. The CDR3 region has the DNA TGTGCCAGCAGGCAGGGGAACTACAATGAGCAGTTCTTC. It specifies CASRQGNYNEQFF.

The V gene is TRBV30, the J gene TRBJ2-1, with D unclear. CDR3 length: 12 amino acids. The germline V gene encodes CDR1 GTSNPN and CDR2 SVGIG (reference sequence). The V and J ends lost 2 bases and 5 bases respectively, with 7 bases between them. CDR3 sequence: CAWSPGHNEQFF. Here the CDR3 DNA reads TGTGCCTGGAGTCCGGGCCACAATGAGCAGTTCTTC.

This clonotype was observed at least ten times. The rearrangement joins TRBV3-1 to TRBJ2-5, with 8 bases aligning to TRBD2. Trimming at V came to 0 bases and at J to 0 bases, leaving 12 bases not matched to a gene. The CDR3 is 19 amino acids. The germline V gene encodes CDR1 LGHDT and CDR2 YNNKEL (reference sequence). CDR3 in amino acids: CASSQEGLSGLGDQETQYF. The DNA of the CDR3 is TGTGCCAGCAGCCAAGAGGGACTCTCGGGACTAGGGGACCAAGAGACCCAGTACTTC.

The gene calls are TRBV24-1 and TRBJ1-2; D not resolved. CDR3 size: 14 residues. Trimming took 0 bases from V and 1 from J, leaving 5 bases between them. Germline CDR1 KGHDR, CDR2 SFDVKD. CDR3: CATSDLGSNYGYTF. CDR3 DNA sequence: TGTGCCACCAGTGATTTGGGCAGTAACTATGGCTACACCTTC.

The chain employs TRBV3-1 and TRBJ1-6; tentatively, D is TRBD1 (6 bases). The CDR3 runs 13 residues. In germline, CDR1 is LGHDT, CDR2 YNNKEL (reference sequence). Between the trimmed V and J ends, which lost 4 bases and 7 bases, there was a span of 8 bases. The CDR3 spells CASSLGQNSPLHF. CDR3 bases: TGTGCCAGCAGCCTCGGACAGAATTCACCCCTCCACTTT.

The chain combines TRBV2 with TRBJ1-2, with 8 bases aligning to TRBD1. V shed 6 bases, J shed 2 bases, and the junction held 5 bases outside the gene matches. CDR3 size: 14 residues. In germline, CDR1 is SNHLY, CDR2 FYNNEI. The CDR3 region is CASRDREANYGYTF. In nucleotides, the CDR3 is TGTGCCAGCAGGGACAGGGAGGCCAACTATGGCTACACCTTC.

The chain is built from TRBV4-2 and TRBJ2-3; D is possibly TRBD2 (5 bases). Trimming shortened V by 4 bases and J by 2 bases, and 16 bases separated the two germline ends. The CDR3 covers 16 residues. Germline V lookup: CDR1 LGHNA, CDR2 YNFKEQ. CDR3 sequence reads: CASSLYRWRATDTQYF. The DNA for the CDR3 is TGTGCCAGCAGCCTTTACCGGTGGCGGGCCACAGATACGCAGTATTTT.

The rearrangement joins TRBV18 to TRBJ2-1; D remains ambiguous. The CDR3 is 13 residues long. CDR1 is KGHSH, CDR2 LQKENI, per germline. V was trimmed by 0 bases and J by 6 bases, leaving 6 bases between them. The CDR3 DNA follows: TGTGCCAGCTCACCACCAAGCAGCAATGAGCAGTTCTTC. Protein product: CASSPPSSNEQFF.

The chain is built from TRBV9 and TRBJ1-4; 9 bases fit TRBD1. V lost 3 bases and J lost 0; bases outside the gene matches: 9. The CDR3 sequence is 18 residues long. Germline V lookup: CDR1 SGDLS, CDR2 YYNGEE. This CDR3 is CASSEDRGQEATNEKLFF. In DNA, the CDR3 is TGTGCCAGCAGCGAGGACAGGGGACAAGAGGCAACTAATGAAAAACTGTTTTTT.

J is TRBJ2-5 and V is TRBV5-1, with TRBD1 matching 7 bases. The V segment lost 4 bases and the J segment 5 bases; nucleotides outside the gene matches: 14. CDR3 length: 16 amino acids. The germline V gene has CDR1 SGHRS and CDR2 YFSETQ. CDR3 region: CASSLSLTGSGETQYF. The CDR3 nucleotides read TGCGCCAGCAGCCTATCCCTGACAGGGTCAGGGGAGACCCAGTACTTC. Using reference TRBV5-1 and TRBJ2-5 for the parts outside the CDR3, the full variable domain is KAGVTQTPRYLIKTRGQQVTLSCSPISGHRSVSWYQQTPGQGLQFLFEYFSETQRNKGNFPGRFSGRQFSNSRSEMNVSTLELGDSALYLCASSLSLTGSGETQYFGPGTRLLVL.

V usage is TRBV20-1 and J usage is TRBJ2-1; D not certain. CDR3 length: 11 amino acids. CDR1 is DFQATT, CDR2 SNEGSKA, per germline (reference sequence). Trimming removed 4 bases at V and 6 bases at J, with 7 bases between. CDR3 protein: CSATRANEQFF. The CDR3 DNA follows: TGCAGTGCTACCCGGGCCAATGAGCAGTTCTTC.

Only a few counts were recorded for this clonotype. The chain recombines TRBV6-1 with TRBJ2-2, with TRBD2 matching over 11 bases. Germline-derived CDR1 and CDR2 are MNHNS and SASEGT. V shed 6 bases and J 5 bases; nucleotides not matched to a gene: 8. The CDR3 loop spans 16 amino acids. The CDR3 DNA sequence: TGTGCCAGCAGGAAGGGACTAGCGGTTCCTACCGGGGAGCTGTTTTTT. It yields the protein CASRKGLAVPTGELFF.

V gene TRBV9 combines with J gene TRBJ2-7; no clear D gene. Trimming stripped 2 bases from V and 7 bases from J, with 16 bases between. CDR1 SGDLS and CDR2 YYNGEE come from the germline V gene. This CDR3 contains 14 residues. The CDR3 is CASSVSDRAWEQYF. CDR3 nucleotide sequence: TGTGCCAGCAGCGTGAGTGATAGGGCTTGGGAGCAGTACTTC. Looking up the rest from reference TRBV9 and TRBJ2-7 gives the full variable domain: DSGVTQTPKHLITATGQRVTLRCSPRSGDLSVYWYQQSLDQGLQFLIQYYNGEERAKGNILERFSAQQFPDLHSELNLSSLELGDSALYFCASSVSDRAWEQYFGPGTRLTVT.